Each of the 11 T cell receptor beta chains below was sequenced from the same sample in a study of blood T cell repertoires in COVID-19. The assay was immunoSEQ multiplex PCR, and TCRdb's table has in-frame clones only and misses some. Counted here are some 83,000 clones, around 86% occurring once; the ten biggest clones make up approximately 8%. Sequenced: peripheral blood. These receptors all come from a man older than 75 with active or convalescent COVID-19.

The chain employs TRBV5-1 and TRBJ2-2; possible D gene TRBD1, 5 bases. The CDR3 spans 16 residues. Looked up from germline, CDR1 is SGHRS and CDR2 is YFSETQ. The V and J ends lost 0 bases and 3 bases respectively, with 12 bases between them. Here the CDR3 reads CASSLVLGRDTGELFF. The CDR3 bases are TGCGCCAGCAGCTTGGTTTTGGGGCGCGACACCGGGGAGCTGTTTTTT.

Here the CDR3 DNA reads TGTGCCAGTAGTGCAAACATGAACACTGAAGCTTTCTTT. Translating gives CASSANMNTEAFF. The V and J genes are TRBV19 and TRBJ1-1; D is undetermined. Germline V CDR1 and CDR2: LNHDA, SQIVND (reference sequence). Trimming removed 5 bases from V and 0 bases from J, with 7 bases in between. The CDR3 length is 13 residues.

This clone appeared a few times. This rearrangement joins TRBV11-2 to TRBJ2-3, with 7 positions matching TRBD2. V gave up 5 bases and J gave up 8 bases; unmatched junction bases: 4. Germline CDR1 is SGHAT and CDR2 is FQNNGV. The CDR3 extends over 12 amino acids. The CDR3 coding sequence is TGTGCCAGCAGCCCGACTAGCTTTACGCAGTATTTT. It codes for CASSPTSFTQYF. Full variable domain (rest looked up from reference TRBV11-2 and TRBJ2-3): EAGVAQSPRYKIIEKRQSVAFWCNPISGHATLYWYQQILGQGPKLLIQFQNNGVVDDSQLPKDRFSAERLKGVDSTLKIQPAKLEDSAVYLCASSPTSFTQYFGPGTRLTVL.

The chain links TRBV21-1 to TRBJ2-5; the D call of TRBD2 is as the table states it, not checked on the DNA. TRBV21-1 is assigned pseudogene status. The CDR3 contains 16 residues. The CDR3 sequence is CASSKGLAGDQETQYF. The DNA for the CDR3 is TGTGCCAGCTCTAAAGGACTAGCGGGAGACCAAGAGACCCAGTACTTC.

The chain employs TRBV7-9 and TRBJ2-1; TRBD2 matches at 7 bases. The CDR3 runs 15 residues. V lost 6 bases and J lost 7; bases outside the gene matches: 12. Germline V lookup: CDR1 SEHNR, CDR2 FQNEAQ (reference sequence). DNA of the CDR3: TGTGCCAGCAGTCCGGGACTATTGTCTGGAAATGAGCAGTTCTTC. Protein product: CASSPGLLSGNEQFF. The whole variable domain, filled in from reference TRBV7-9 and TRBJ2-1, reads DTGVSQNPRHKITKRGQNVTFRCDPISEHNRLYWYRQTLGQGPEFLTYFQNEAQLEKSRLLSDRFSAERPKGSFSTLEIQRTEQGDSAMYLCASSPGLLSGNEQFFGPGTRLTVL.

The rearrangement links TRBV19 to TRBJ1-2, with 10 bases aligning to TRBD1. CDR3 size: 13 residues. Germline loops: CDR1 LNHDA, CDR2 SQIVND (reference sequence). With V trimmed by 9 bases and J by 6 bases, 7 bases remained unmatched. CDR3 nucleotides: TGTGCCAGCAAGGGACAGGGGTCGGATGGCTACACCTTC. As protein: CASKGQGSDGYTF.

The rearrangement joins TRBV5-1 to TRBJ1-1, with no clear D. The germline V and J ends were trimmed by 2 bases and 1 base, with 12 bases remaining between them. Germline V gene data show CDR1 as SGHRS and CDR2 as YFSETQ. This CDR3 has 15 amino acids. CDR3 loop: CASSFGSLGNTEAFF. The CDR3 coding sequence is TGCGCCAGCAGCTTCGGGTCATTGGGGAACACTGAAGCTTTCTTT.

The CDR3 region is CASRGTPAEQYV. The CDR3 DNA follows: TGTGCCAGCAGGGGGACTCCAGCGGAGCAGTACGTC. This chain connects TRBV2 to TRBJ2-7; TRBD2 is a possible D gene (6 bases). Trimming cost V 6 bases and J 7 bases, with 13 bases left between them. The CDR3 extends over 12 amino acids. The germline V gene encodes CDR1 SNHLY and CDR2 FYNNEI.

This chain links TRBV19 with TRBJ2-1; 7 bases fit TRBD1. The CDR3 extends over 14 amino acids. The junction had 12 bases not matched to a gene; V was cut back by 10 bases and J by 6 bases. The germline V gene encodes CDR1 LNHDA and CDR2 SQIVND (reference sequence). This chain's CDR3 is CATQKGASRNEQFF. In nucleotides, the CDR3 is TGTGCCACCCAGAAGGGGGCTAGTCGCAATGAGCAGTTCTTC.

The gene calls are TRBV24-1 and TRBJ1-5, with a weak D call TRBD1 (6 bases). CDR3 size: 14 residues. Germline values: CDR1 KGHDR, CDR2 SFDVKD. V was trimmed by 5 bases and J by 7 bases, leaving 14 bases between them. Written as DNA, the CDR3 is TGTGCCACCAGTGGCCCCGACAGGTTACAGCCCCAGCATTTT. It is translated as CATSGPDRLQPQHF.

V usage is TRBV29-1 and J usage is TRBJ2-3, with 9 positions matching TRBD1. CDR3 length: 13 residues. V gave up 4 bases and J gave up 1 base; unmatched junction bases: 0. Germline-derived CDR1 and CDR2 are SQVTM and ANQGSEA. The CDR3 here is CSVGQGGTDTQYF. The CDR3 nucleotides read TGCAGCGTTGGACAGGGGGGCACAGATACGCAGTATTTT.